This T cell receptor beta chain is drawn from a study of control samples from healthy donors and cancer patients (dated by TCRdb to the early 2020s). Points on this clone: Its antigen is currently not known. Per-base quality was not reported, and no clone a single base away is much larger than it.

CDR1 and CDR2, per the germline V gene (reference sequence), are SGHNT and YYREEE. From cysteine to phenylalanine, the CDR3 is 16 amino acids long. This entry keeps only the CDR3 DNA: 48 bases, framed from base 1. Ends trimmed: V by 6 bases, J by 4 bases; bases unmatched to a gene: 9. The receptor library was made with the immunoSEQ multiplex PCR assay. TCRdb holds this immuneACCESS table with in-frame rearrangements only. Some clones are missing; in checked studies, unresolved V genes explain under half, and the rest has no known cause. The table for this sample lists 150,000 or so clones; around 88% of them were counted only once. About 1.7% of the sample goes to the ten largest clones.

Sequenced input: blood. The V and J segments used are TRBV5-4 and TRBJ2-2, with TRBD1 matching 10 junction bases. The receptor's source is a man aged 18 to 35 in good health. At the DNA level, the sequence is TGTGCCAGCACTCGGATGGGACAGGGGACCACCGGGGAGCTGTTTTTT. Its protein is CASTRMGQGTTGELFF. With the portions outside the CDR3 filled from the reference TRBV5-4 and TRBJ2-2 genes, the complete variable region becomes ETGVTQSPTHLIKTRGQQVTLRCSSQSGHNTVSWYQQALGQGPQFIFQYYREEENGRGNFPPRFSGLQFPNYSSELNVNALELDDSALYLCASTRMGQGTTGELFFGEGSRLTVL.